A single sample gave rise to the 6 T cell receptor beta chains below, sequenced in a study of CD8 T cells in ankylosing spondylitis. TCRdb itself ran the 5' RACE reads through MiXCR, one entry per CDR3 protein. The top ten clones hold around 7% of a sample with about 500,000 distinct CDR3 sequences, 10% to 15% of them seen once. The antigens of these receptors remain unknown. Study results and limitations: There was a TCR beta motif, made of several highly homologous variants, that appeared characteristic of ankylosing spondylitis blood.

The sequencing input was blood, either unsorted or a sorted T cell fraction (not recorded which). The receptors derive from a male donor with ankylosing spondylitis.

This clonotype was counted ten times or more. The rearrangement uses TRBV12-3 or TRBV12-4 and TRBJ1-1, with a possible D match to TRBD1 (6 bases). V dropped 6 bases and J dropped 4 bases, with 12 bases sitting between them. The CDR3 is made up of 13 amino acids. CDR3 sequence (DNA): TGTGCCAGCAGCCTCACAGGGAGCACTGAAGCTTTCTTT. It specifies CASSLTGSTEAFF.

This clonotype was recorded at least ten times. The chain is built from TRBV24-1 and TRBJ2-5; 8 nucleotides agree with TRBD2. Germline V gene data show CDR1 as KGHDR and CDR2 as SFDVKD. The CDR3 contains 16 residues. V trimming: 3 bases; J trimming: 5 bases; junction bases outside the gene matches: 10. Here the CDR3 DNA reads TGTGCCACCAGTGATCTTTCCTTAGCGGGAAGGGAGACCCAGTACTTC. The encoded protein is CATSDLSLAGRETQYF.

This clonotype appeared a single time. V usage is TRBV20-1 and J usage is TRBJ2-5; D not certain. CDR1 is DFQATT and CDR2 is SNEGSKA in the germline V gene (reference sequence). V dropped 5 bases and J dropped 3 bases, with 13 bases sitting between them. CDR3 length: 13 amino acids. The CDR3 bases are TGCAGTGCTGGCCCTCGAGTGGAAGAGACCCAGTACTTC. It translates to CSAGPRVEETQYF.

In this sample, this clonotype turned up a few times. The rearrangement uses TRBV20-1 and TRBJ2-5; unclear D gene. Trimming removed 5 bases at V and 1 base at J, with 11 bases between. Germline loops: CDR1 DFQATT, CDR2 SNEGSKA (reference sequence). The CDR3 length is 13 residues. The CDR3 loop is CSAGLLGQETQYF. The CDR3 DNA is TGCAGTGCTGGTCTCTTAGGCCAAGAGACCCAGTACTTC.

V usage is TRBV3-1 and J usage is TRBJ2-1, with D perhaps matching TRBD1 (5 bases). Per the germline V gene, CDR1 is LGHDT and CDR2 is YNNKEL (reference sequence). Trimming removed 1 base from V and 6 bases from J, with 22 bases in between. The CDR3 runs to 18 residues. The CDR3 nucleotides are TGTGCCAGCAGCCAAGTTCGAGGTAGCCTCCGAAGGGGCAATGAGCAGTTCTTC. Translating gives CASSQVRGSLRRGNEQFF.

The sample holds a few counts of this clonotype. This chain joins TRBV7-9 and TRBJ1-5, with D tentatively TRBD1 (5 bases). The CDR3 consists of 14 residues. Trimming took 6 bases from V and 0 from J, leaving 9 bases between them. The germline gives CDR1 SEHNR, CDR2 FQNEAQ (reference sequence). This chain's CDR3 is CASSEGLSNQPQHF. The CDR3 region has the DNA TGTGCCAGCAGTGAGGGGCTTAGCAATCAGCCCCAGCATTTT.